This T cell receptor beta chain was captured by sequencing in a study of cytomegalovirus exposure and HLA in healthy donors (TCRdb year 2017). For context, the study as a whole: According to an earlier analysis of 587 of the donors, some 180 million T cells yielded 117 million unique TCR beta sequences and about 300 Gb of sequence data. All discovery cohort repertoires had been generated on a single sequencing platform. On average, about 240,000 unique TCR beta nucleotide sequences were sequenced per donor among 398 genotyped donors of the cohort, with 15% to 20% of those sequences being non-productive. Because of strong linkage in the cohort, four to six DR-DQ haplotypes were treated as single units for association and clustering. Typing coverage differed by locus: A, B, C, DRB1 and DQB1 were typed in about 629-640 donors, DQA1 in 500 to 550, DPA1 in over 600, and DPB1 in just under 480. The T cell repertoires of under 700 subjects were profiled by immunosequencing and related to cytomegalovirus serostatus. The study was designed to test whether signatures of past pathogen exposure could be identified by cataloging public T cell receptors. In addition to the first cohort of around 670 subjects, a separate validation cohort of 130 or so different subjects was used. Roughly 300 gigabases of sequencing data and approximately 80 million unique TCR sequences were included in an early release covering roughly 600 HLA-typed donors. Of the roughly 410 genotyped donors, less than 90% were placed in the genetic ancestry cluster associated with self-reported Caucasian donors. A later genetic analysis took genome-wide SNP genotypes for about 65% of the 666 donors and used that subset as a discovery cohort. To decide whether each TCR beta V gene segment behaved as functional or pseudogenic, an earlier analysis of approximately 600 of the donors relied on high-throughput TCR beta sequencing. The study combined high-throughput TCR immunosequencing, statistical association of individual TCRs with disease status, and machine learning to predict cytomegalovirus infection status. Alongside the repertoire data, information on donor age, sex, ethnicity and CMV serostatus was compiled. To study patterns of TCR occurrence, a later analysis re-analyzed previously published TCR beta repertoires from around 700 donors and added high-resolution HLA genotyping. The later analysis used no new phenotypic data to find candidate immune exposures, relying instead on TCR beta sequences and their occurrence across donors. HLA typing included class I and class II loci at four-digit resolution. The full study reports these points: The presence/absence analyses assumed that sequencing depth was roughly uniform across donors, and that assumption may not be true. Three of the identified cytomegalovirus-associated TCR beta chains were confirmed in vitro to be specific for cytomegalovirus antigens. In a later analysis, some 17,000 TCR beta sequences were associated with specific HLA alleles at a false discovery rate of 0.05. Because HLA typing was missing for some donors at each locus, association tests included only the typed subset. Compared with the approximately 700-donor mean, donors in an Asian-associated ancestry cluster had fewer N-insertions in productive TCRs, according to a later genetic analysis. Some IMGT-functional V segments, including TRBV6-2 and TRBV6-3, could not be distinguished by the 87-base-pair reads and were therefore excluded. Assigning TCR associations to individual alleles was difficult when HLA alleles, especially DR and DQ, strongly co-occurred. A further reported finding was that TCR beta sequences accurately predicted the HLA-A and HLA-B alleles for most subjects in the first cohort. In a later analysis, TCR association rates were found to vary across HLA loci, with the most associated TCRs seen for DRB1 alleles and the fewest for HLA-C alleles. According to a later analysis, most CMV-associated TCR beta chains appeared to be HLA-restricted, and the HLA associations seemed to be driven largely by CMV exposure. In a later analysis, HLA-associated TCR beta chains showed more clonal expansion and lower generation probabilities than non-associated chains that were equally common. The authors suggested that the approach could potentially be generalized to other disease states and immunological phenotypes. Because counts were too low, 15 to 20 rarely observed V segments, including chromosome 9 orphons, were left out of the earlier analysis of some 600 of the donors. In the study, 150 to 200 TCR beta chains were listed as associated with cytomegalovirus. While some public TCRs were present in many individuals, most TCR sequences turned up only very rarely across donors. The sequencing pipeline was judged likely to have produced a cluster of highly shared sequence variants as a technical artifact. V-gene and J-gene trimming of TCR beta chains was associated with a missense DCLRE1C variant in a later genetic analysis, and the association was replicated in an independent cohort. In an earlier analysis of about 540 of the donors, most TCR beta V segments were observed in productive rearrangements about 87% or about 30% of the time, broadly matching IMGT annotations. A later analysis reported that several top co-occurrence clusters appeared linked to parvovirus B19, influenza, CMV and Epstein-Barr virus. Only TCR beta chains were sequenced in this cohort, and the absence of alpha or paired-chain data limited detectable features. Linkage disequilibrium might explain the correlated functional status among segregating V segments, but an unknown experimental factor could not be excluded. The only immune exposure information available for the cohort was CMV serostatus. The classifier was reported to diagnose cytomegalovirus status with high specificity and sensitivity in both the original cohort and the validation cohort.

The germline V gene supplies CDR1 SNHLY and CDR2 FYNNEI. V and J are truncated by 6 bases and 1 base respectively, leaving an intervening sequence of 8 bases. The CDR3 spans 13 residues, from the cysteine through the phenylalanine. Here the CDR3 DNA is all that survives: 39 bases in frame from base 1. Of note for this clone: Its specific antigen is unknown. No much larger clone is present one base from it, and per-base qualities are unavailable. This CDR3 is also generated by other DNA sequences in the sample.

In total, 500 to 700 healthy bone marrow donors made up the cohort. At the time of sampling, all cohort members were nominally healthy, though unrecorded immune exposures were likely present. The donor tested CMV seropositive and was one of the 289 seropositive cohort members. A peripheral blood sample was provided by each donor, and peripheral blood mononuclear cells were used for TCR beta sequencing. Genomic DNA extraction from the blood cell samples was performed with the Qiagen DNeasy Blood Extraction Kit. The library was generated by the immunoSEQ multiplex PCR assay. The multiplex PCR relied on a mix of 60 forward primers for TCR Vbeta segments and 13 reverse primers for TCR Jbeta segments. Amplification of the CDR3 region of rearranged TCR beta genes was performed with a multiplex PCR assay on genomic DNA. The amplified TCR beta libraries were sequenced on the Illumina HiSeq System as 87-base-pair reads. Per the original workflow: In a later analysis, approximately 74 million unique TCR beta chains were counted across the 666 repertoires, and roughly 11 million of these chains were shared by at least two donors. To remove PCR and sequencing errors, raw reads were error-corrected and collapsed into unique sequences using a nearest-neighbor algorithm that merged closely related sequences. CDR3 sequences were aligned to IMGT reference sequences to assign V, D and J gene segments. For a sequence to be retained, a match of at least six nucleotides was required to both a V gene segment and a J gene segment. Rearrangements were classified as productive when the CDR3 lacked stop codons and remained in frame with V and J, and all other rearrangements were classified as non-productive. CDR3 was defined by IMGT convention, running from the second conserved V-encoded cysteine to the conserved J-encoded phenylalanine. Sequences without an unambiguous match to a single V gene segment were excluded from the earlier analysis of about 600 of the donors. An earlier analysis of fewer than 750 of the donors classified V segments as functional when productive rearrangements were above 56.7% and as segregating when the standard deviation between donors was above 5%. A statistical classification framework was built for diagnosing cytomegalovirus status from the catalog of TCR beta chain sequences. In a later analysis, TCR nucleotide sequences were compared against IMGT/GENE-DB human TR gene sequences so that V and J genes could be assigned. The TCRdist pipeline was used in a later analysis to assign CDR3 sequences and most-parsimonious VDJ recombination scenarios. In a later analysis, each TCR beta chain was defined by its CDR3 amino acid sequence together with its V-gene family, and reads without a unique V-gene family were excluded. In a later analysis, approximately 640 highly shared, low-generation-probability nucleotide sequences were removed to address suspected cross-contamination and a sequencing artifact. In a later analysis, a clonal expansion index was calculated for each public chain from normalized within-repertoire ranks of inferred template counts. In a later analysis, generation probabilities were computed using a VDJ recombination model fitted to out-of-frame rearrangements, and the results were checked against IGoR. In a later analysis, hypergeometric tests were used to score TCR-TCR, TCR-HLA and TCR-CMV co-occurrence, with a repertoire-size bias correction applied to TCR pairs. To estimate false discovery rates, a later analysis permuted the HLA or CMV assignments 20 times. In a later analysis, co-occurring TCRs were grouped using DBSCAN, and TCRdist sequence similarity was added for clustering within HLA-allele-positive subsets. Repertoires with fewer than 30,000 or more than 120,000 public chains were left out of co-occurrence clustering, as were roughly five repertoires with anomalous nucleotide sharing. In its TCRdb copy, this immuneACCESS table keeps in-frame sequences only and misses some clones. Where compared with another copy, unresolved V genes explain less than half of these, and the others have no known cause. The V and J calls and the clone size are those of that table, but D and trimming were determined from the DNA. A total of approximately 80,000 clones appear in this sample, over 75% of them only once. The ten largest account for around 2.6% of the sample.

This receptor was taken from a male donor in good health and CMV-seropositive. Specimen: PBMCs. The rearrangement combines TRBV2 with TRBJ2-3; 6 matching bases give a weak D call of TRBD1. Here is the DNA: TGTGCCAGCAGGGACAGCGGCACAGATACGCAGTATTTT. This sequence encodes CASRDSGTDTQYF.